The TCR beta chain under discussion was sequenced for a study of OX40 agonist ivuxolimab in advanced cancers. Overall study: From about 20 to 80 years was the age range, with a mean of approximately 58 years, and about 78% were male.

Clones were read by immunoSEQ multiplex PCR, and TCRdb kept only the in-frame ones, dropping some. The profile shows approximately 73,000 clones, 70% to 90% of them singletons. The length of the CDR3 is 14 residues. The germline V gene encodes CDR1 MNHEY and CDR2 SVGAGI. The V and J ends lost 7 bases and 4 bases, in that order; junction bases with no gene match: 9. The rearrangement uses TRBV6-5 and TRBJ2-7; TRBD1 aligns across 8 bases. The sequence was obtained from an adult with an advanced solid tumor such as melanoma, head and neck, liver or kidney cancer. The material sequenced was CD4+ or CD8+ T cells sorted from blood, taken in a trial of the OX40 agonist ivuxolimab. The CDR3 DNA sequence: TGTGCCAGCACCGAGACAGGGGCGCATTACGAGCAGTACTTC. Its translation: CASTETGAHYEQYF.